A single sample is the source of the 27 T cell receptor beta chains below, sequenced in a study of cytomegalovirus exposure and HLA in healthy donors. PCR used 60 Vbeta primers and 13 Jbeta primers. The method was immunoSEQ multiplex PCR; TCRdb's version includes in-frame clones alone and lacks a portion of them. The sample contains about 180,000 clones, about 83% of which appear only once. Input material: PBMCs. Every receptor here comes from a girl between 5 and 17 years old in good health and CMV-seropositive.

CDR3 amino acids: CASGGLAGGPTSTDTQYF. The CDR3 DNA follows: TGTGCCAGCGGGGGACTAGCGGGGGGGCCCACTAGCACAGATACGCAGTATTTT. This chain connects TRBV2 to TRBJ2-3; 16 positions match TRBD2. Germline values: CDR1 SNHLY, CDR2 FYNNEI. The CDR3 extends over 18 amino acids. J gave up 0 bases and V 8 bases, and 8 bases lay outside the gene matches. The variable domain in full, with the rest retrieved from reference TRBV2 and TRBJ2-3, is EPEVTQTPSHQVTQMGQEVILRCVPISNHLYFYWYRQILGQKVEFLVSFYNNEISEKSEIFDDQFSVERPDGSNFTLKIRSTKLEDSAMYFCASGGLAGGPTSTDTQYFGPGTRLTVL.

V usage is TRBV10-3 and J usage is TRBJ1-2; TRBD1 aligns across 11 bases. The CDR3 loop spans 20 amino acids. V gave up 4 bases and J gave up 1 base; unmatched junction bases: 17. Germline assignment: CDR1 ENHRY and CDR2 SYGVKD. In DNA form, the CDR3 reads TGTGCCATCAGTGGGACCACCGGGACAGGGGGTGTAGAGGGTAACTATGGCTACACCTTC. As protein: CAISGTTGTGGVEGNYGYTF.

The chain links TRBV6-1 to TRBJ1-5; tentatively, D is TRBD1 (6 bases). The CDR3 extends over 20 amino acids. Trimming shortened V by 1 base and J by 1 base, and 23 bases separated the two germline ends. Germline V lookup: CDR1 MNHNS, CDR2 SASEGT. Here the CDR3 reads CASSEGFGGGRTTSNQPQHF. The CDR3 coding sequence is TGTGCCAGCAGTGAAGGGTTTGGGGGCGGTAGAACAACGAGCAATCAGCCCCAGCATTTT.

This chain links TRBV4-1 with TRBJ1-6; 7 bases match TRBD1. Trimming cost V 8 bases and J 8 bases; bases outside gene matches: 6. The CDR3 loop spans 13 amino acids. Germline CDR1 is MGHRA and CDR2 is YSYEKL. CDR3 sequence: CASSGRGDSPLHF. In nucleotides, the CDR3 is TGCGCCAGCTCGGGCAGGGGGGATTCACCCCTCCACTTT.

V gene TRBV5-1 combines with J gene TRBJ2-1; D might be TRBD1 (5 bases). Germline lookup yields CDR1 SGHRS and CDR2 YFSETQ. CDR3 length: 15 amino acids. V lost 5 bases and J 2 bases, leaving 14 bases between the germline ends. The CDR3 bases are TGCGCCAGCAGGGTCGAGCAGGGTACCTACAATGAGCAGTTCTTC. This codes for CASRVEQGTYNEQFF.

In nucleotides, the CDR3 is TGTGCCAGCAGCTTGGATCAGGGGGCGCGGAGCAATCAGCCCCAGCATTTT. Translation: CASSLDQGARSNQPQHF. V gene TRBV5-5 combines with J gene TRBJ1-5; 8 bases are shared with TRBD1. This CDR3 has 17 amino acids. Germline values: CDR1 SGHKS, CDR2 YYEKEE (reference sequence). Germline trimming cut 0 bases from V and 1 base from J; bases unmatched to any gene: 6. The entire variable domain, with the rest obtained from reference TRBV5-5 and TRBJ1-5, is as follows: DAGVTQSPTHLIKTRGQQVTLRCSPISGHKSVSWYQQVLGQGPQFIFQYYEKEERGRGNFPDRFSARQFPNYSSELNVNALLLGDSALYLCASSLDQGARSNQPQHFGDGTRLSIL.

The J gene is TRBJ2-7, the V gene TRBV15; 7 nucleotides align to TRBD1. V lost 2 bases to trimming and J lost 2 bases; unmatched junction nucleotides: 6. The CDR3 runs 15 residues. From germline, CDR1 is LNHNV and CDR2 YYDKDF (reference sequence). The CDR3 spells CATSRRPDRPYEQYF. In DNA, the CDR3 is TGTGCCACCAGCAGACGACCGGACAGGCCCTACGAGCAGTACTTC.

This chain uses TRBV19 with TRBJ2-7; 10 bases match TRBD1. V lost 3 bases and J lost 4; bases outside the gene matches: 3. From germline, CDR1 is LNHDA and CDR2 SQIVND (reference sequence). The CDR3 spans 14 residues. CDR3 in DNA: TGTGCCAGTAGTATCGGGACAGGGGAATACGAGCAGTACTTC. Translated, it gives CASSIGTGEYEQYF.

The chain recombines TRBV6-1 with TRBJ2-4; tentatively, D is TRBD1 (6 bases). Germline V gene lookup returns CDR1 MNHNS and CDR2 SASEGT. Trimming took 2 bases from V and 1 from J, leaving 9 bases between them. The CDR3 sequence is 15 residues long. CDR3 loop: CASSESTGAKNIQYF. The CDR3 DNA reads TGTGCCAGCAGTGAAAGTACAGGGGCCAAAAACATTCAGTACTTC.

The V call is TRBV4-1, the J call TRBJ1-1, with 8 bases identical to TRBD1. The CDR3 is made up of 14 amino acids. Germline V lookup: CDR1 MGHRA, CDR2 YSYEKL. V lost 3 bases and J lost 4; bases outside the gene matches: 4. CDR3 nucleotide sequence: TGCGCCAGCAGCCAGGACAGGGCGGCCACTGAAGCTTTCTTT. It translates to CASSQDRAATEAFF.

The gene calls are TRBV10-3 and TRBJ1-1; D may be TRBD1 (6 bases). CDR1 and CDR2 (germline): ENHRY, SYGVKD. CDR3 length: 16 residues. V lost 8 bases and J 8 bases, leaving 27 bases between the germline ends. The CDR3: CAIQGSRDIYTVEAFF. CDR3 sequence (DNA): TGTGCCATCCAAGGGAGTCGGGACATCTACACTGTCGAAGCTTTCTTT.

This clone has only one observation. V usage is TRBV6-6 and J usage is TRBJ1-2; TRBD1 agrees at 10 bases. Germline V CDR1 and CDR2: MNHNY, SVGAGI (reference sequence). Unmatched junction bases numbered 13, after V lost 7 bases and J lost 8 bases. The CDR3 contains 15 residues. CDR3 residues: CASIRTGGRVRGYTF. The CDR3 nucleotides read TGTGCCAGCATCAGGACAGGGGGTCGGGTGCGAGGCTACACCTTC.

The CDR3 loop is CASSRGGRETQYF. CDR3 nucleotides: TGTGCCAGCAGCCGGGGGGGCCGAGAGACCCAGTACTTC. The chain recombines TRBV5-4 with TRBJ2-5; TRBD2 matches at 8 bases. The CDR3 is 13 amino acids. The V and J ends lost 4 bases and 4 bases, in that order; junction bases with no gene match: 3. Germline CDR1 is SGHNT and CDR2 is YYREEE (reference sequence).

The V call is TRBV6-5, the J call TRBJ1-1, with D possibly TRBD1 on 6 matching bases. CDR3 length equals 13 residues. Trimming left V 10 bases short and J 3 bases short, with 15 bases between. Germline V gene data show CDR1 as MNHEY and CDR2 as SVGAGI. This chain's CDR3 is CATPPGDYTEAFF. CDR3 DNA sequence: TGTGCCACCCCTCCAGGGGATTACACTGAAGCTTTCTTT.

V is TRBV11-2 and J is TRBJ1-1; 10 bases match TRBD1. The CDR3 runs 15 residues. Germline V gene data show CDR1 as SGHAT and CDR2 as FQNNGV. After removal of 4 bases from V and 5 bases from J, the junction contained 7 bases not matched to a gene. The CDR3 sequence is CASSSTGQGRTEAFF. Written as DNA, the CDR3 is TGTGCCAGCAGCTCCACGGGACAGGGGCGGACTGAAGCTTTCTTT.

V and J are TRBV5-6 and TRBJ2-1; TRBD1 agrees at 8 bases. The CDR3 runs to 12 residues. Germline V lookup: CDR1 SGHDT, CDR2 YYEEEE. Trimming removed 4 bases from V and 15 bases from J; junction bases left unmatched: 9. CDR3 in DNA: TGTGCCAGCAGCCTGACGGGACAGGTCTGGTTCTTC. Translating gives CASSLTGQVWFF.

This clone occurred a few times. The J gene is TRBJ2-3, the V gene TRBV5-1, with 8 bases lining up with TRBD2. The germline CDR1 and CDR2 sequences are SGHRS and YFSETQ. The length of the CDR3 is 15 residues. Trimming cost V 3 bases and J 2 bases; bases outside gene matches: 5. The CDR3 protein is CASSYGGGNTDTQYF. In DNA form, the CDR3 reads TGCGCCAGCAGCTATGGCGGGGGGAACACAGATACGCAGTATTTT.

V usage is TRBV19 and J usage is TRBJ1-6; D is possibly TRBD1 (5 bases). V lost 2 bases and J 1 base, leaving 12 bases between the germline ends. The CDR3 length is 17 residues. In germline, CDR1 is LNHDA, CDR2 SQIVND (reference sequence). The CDR3 DNA sequence: TGTGCCAGTAGTATATTGCAGGGAGGATCCTATAATTCACCCCTCCACTTT. Its protein is CASSILQGGSYNSPLHF.

This clone was recorded a few times. At the DNA level, this CDR3 is encoded by other sequences in the same sample as well. The V call is TRBV30, the J call TRBJ2-7; D not certain. V lost 0 bases to trimming and J lost 3 bases, with 18 bases between them. Germline V gene lookup returns CDR1 GTSNPN and CDR2 SVGIG (reference sequence). The CDR3 length is 16 residues. The CDR3 DNA reads TGTGCCTGGAGTGTACCAAGAAGAAAAGGAGTCTACGAGCAGTACTTC. As protein: CAWSVPRRKGVYEQYF. Looking up the rest from reference TRBV30 and TRBJ2-7 gives the full variable domain: SQTIHQWPATLVQPVGSPLSLECTVEGTSNPNLYWYRQAAGRGLQLLFYSVGIGQISSEVPQNLSASRPQDRQFILSSKKLLLSDSGFYLCAWSVPRRKGVYEQYFGPGTRLTVT.

The chain couples TRBV2 to TRBJ2-5, with 7 bases that match TRBD1. The DNA end lines up better with TRBJ2-7; the J call may be wrong. CDR3 length equals 12 residues. CDR1 is SNHLY and CDR2 is FYNNEI in the germline V gene. The CDR3 loop is CASSVDRAEQYF. In DNA, the CDR3 is TGTGCCAGCAGCGTCGACAGGGCCGAGCAGTACTTC.

The chain joins TRBV6-4 to TRBJ1-4, with D perhaps matching TRBD1 (5 bases). CDR3 length equals 13 residues. V lost 5 bases and J 5 bases, leaving 9 bases between the germline ends. Germline CDR1 reads MRHNA; CDR2 reads SNTAGT. The CDR3 reads CASSNGANEKLFF. The CDR3 nucleotides read TGTGCCAGCAGTAATGGGGCCAATGAAAAACTGTTTTTT.

V is TRBV5-1 and J is TRBJ1-4, with TRBD1 matching 8 bases. J gave up 4 bases and V 4 bases, and 3 bases lay outside the gene matches. This CDR3 spans 14 amino acids. Germline V lookup: CDR1 SGHRS, CDR2 YFSETQ. The CDR3 region has the DNA TGCGCCAGCAGCCAGACAGGGGATAATGAAAAACTGTTTTTT. Protein sequence: CASSQTGDNEKLFF.

This chain joins TRBV6-5 and TRBJ2-5, with D tentatively TRBD1 (5 bases). The CDR3 sequence is 12 residues long. CDR1 is MNHEY and CDR2 is SVGAGI in the germline V gene. The ends were cut back, 6 bases at V and 2 bases at J, with 7 bases in the middle. CDR3 protein: CASSRQQETQYF. CDR3 in DNA: TGTGCCAGCAGCCGACAGCAAGAGACCCAGTACTTC.

For this clone: Other DNA variants within this sample encode the same CDR3. The rearrangement joins TRBV13 to TRBJ2-7; 8 positions agree with TRBD2. Germline V CDR1 and CDR2: PRHDT, FYEKMQ (reference sequence). The CDR3 contains 16 residues. With 4 bases clipped from V and 2 bases from J, the junction kept 10 bases outside the gene matches. CDR3 residues: CASSSHPTSDPYEQYF. The CDR3 coding sequence is TGTGCCAGCAGCTCGCACCCGACTAGCGACCCCTACGAGCAGTACTTC.

J is TRBJ2-3 and V is TRBV15, with D possibly matching TRBD1 (5 bases). Trimming took off 0 bases at V and 2 bases at J, with 15 bases between the two ends. Germline assignment: CDR1 LNHNV and CDR2 YYDKDF (reference sequence). The CDR3 runs to 17 residues. The CDR3 nucleotides read TGTGCCACCAGCAGAGATGTGCGAGACAGCCTCACAGATACGCAGTATTTT. Protein sequence: CATSRDVRDSLTDTQYF.

The chain employs TRBV28 and TRBJ1-2; 8 bases line up with TRBD1. Per germline, CDR1 MDHEN and CDR2 SYDVKM. V shed 2 bases, J shed 8 bases, and the junction held 4 bases outside the gene matches. The CDR3 has 13 residues. The CDR3 DNA reads as TGTGCCAGCAGTTTACAGGGGGCGAGGGGCTACACCTTC. It translates to CASSLQGARGYTF.

This clone appeared a few times. The chain uses TRBV6-1 and TRBJ1-1, with a weak D call TRBD1 (5 bases). The CDR3 spans 14 residues. Germline assignment: CDR1 MNHNS and CDR2 SASEGT. V shed 5 bases and J shed 1 base, with 11 bases lying between them. CDR3 DNA: TGTGCCAGCAGTTTACAGGAATCGAACACTGAAGCTTTCTTT. Residues: CASSLQESNTEAFF.